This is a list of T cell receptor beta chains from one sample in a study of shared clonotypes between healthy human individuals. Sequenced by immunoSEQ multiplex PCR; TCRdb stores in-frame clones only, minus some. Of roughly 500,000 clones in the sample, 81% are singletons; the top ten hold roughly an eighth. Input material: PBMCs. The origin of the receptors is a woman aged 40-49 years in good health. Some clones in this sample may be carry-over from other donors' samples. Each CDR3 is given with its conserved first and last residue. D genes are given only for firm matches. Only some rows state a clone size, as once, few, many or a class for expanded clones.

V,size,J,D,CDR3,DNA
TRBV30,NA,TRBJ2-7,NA,CAWSFDRDEQYF,TGTGCCTGGAGCTTTGACCGGGACGAGCAGTACTTC
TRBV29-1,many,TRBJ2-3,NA,CSTRDGLHADTQYF,TGCAGCACCCGGGACGGATTACATGCCGATACGCAGTATTTT
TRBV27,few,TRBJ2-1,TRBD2,CASSSPGLVGYNEQFF,TGTGCCAGCAGTTCACCGGGACTAGTGGGGTACAATGAGCAGTTCTTC
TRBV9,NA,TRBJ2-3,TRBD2,CASSSLGLALDTQYF,TGTGCCAGCAGCAGCTTGGGACTAGCATTAGATACGCAGTATTTT
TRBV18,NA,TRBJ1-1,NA,CASSSRYEAFF,TGTGCCAGCTCATCTCGATATGAAGCTTTCTTT
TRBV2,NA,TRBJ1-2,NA,CASIPTSQISSGYTF,TGTGCCAGCATTCCGACGTCCCAAATATCTAGTGGCTACACCTTC
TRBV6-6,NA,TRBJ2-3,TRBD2,CASSPSLAGVTYTQYF,TGTGCCAGCAGTCCCTCGCTAGCGGGAGTAACGTATACGCAGTATTTT
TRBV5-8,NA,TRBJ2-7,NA,CASSPVGGQGSYEQYF,TGTGCCAGCAGCCCGGTCGGTGGACAAGGGTCCTACGAGCAGTACTTC
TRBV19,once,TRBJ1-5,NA,CASSSRRPDQPQHF,TGTGCCAGTAGCTCCCGAAGGCCCGATCAGCCCCAGCATTTT
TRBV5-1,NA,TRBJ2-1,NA,CASSLAAYLEYNEQFF,TGCGCCAGCAGCTTAGCGGCATACCTTGAATACAATGAGCAGTTCTTC
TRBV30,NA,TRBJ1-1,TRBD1,CAWSGRDRGFVGAFF,TGTGCCTGGAGTGGCCGAGACAGGGGGTTTGTCGGAGCTTTCTTT
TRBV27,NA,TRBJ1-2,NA,CASSLSGLIPLYGYTF,TGTGCCAGCAGTTTATCCGGGCTAATTCCCCTCTATGGCTACACCTTC
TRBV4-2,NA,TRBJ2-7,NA,CASSQDPSEQYF,TGTGCCAGCAGCCAAGATCCTTCTGAGCAGTACTTC
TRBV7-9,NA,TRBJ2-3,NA,CASSDRTALDTDTQYF,TGTGCCAGCAGCGACAGGACAGCTTTAGACACAGATACGCAGTATTTT
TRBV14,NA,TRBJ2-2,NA,CASSHNANTGELFF,TGTGCCAGCAGCCATAATGCAAACACCGGGGAGCTGTTTTTT
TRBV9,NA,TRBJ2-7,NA,CASSPRVGSDGEQYF,TGTGCCAGCAGCCCCAGGGTCGGCTCAGATGGGGAGCAGTACTTC
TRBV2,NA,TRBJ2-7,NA,CASSGYEQYF,TGTGCCAGCAGTGGGTACGAGCAGTACTTC